This T cell receptor beta chain was retrieved from a study of shared clonotypes between healthy human individuals. Only in-frame clones appear in the TCRdb table, and some are missing; sequencing was by immunoSEQ multiplex PCR. This sample has about 1.1 million clones, with around three quarters found just once. The CDR3 loop spans 16 amino acids. The germline gives CDR1 SGHVS, CDR2 FQNEAQ. V was trimmed by 1 base and J by 4 bases, leaving 16 bases between them. CD4+ cells were split into CD45RA+ naive and CD45RA-negative memory subsets. The receptor was derived from a man aged 18 to 30 in good health. Some clones in this sample may be carry-over from other donors' samples. The chain recombines TRBV7-8 with TRBJ2-5; no clear D gene. The sequenced material came from memory CD4+ T cells from PBMCs. Specified subset: CD45RA-negative fraction. CDR3 in DNA: TGTGCCAGCAGCTTAGTTGCGGTCCCCAACCGAGAGACCCAGTACTTC. Translated, it gives CASSLVAVPNRETQYF.